These T cell receptor beta chains were read from a single sample in a study of blood T cell repertoires in COVID-19. TCRdb's table, derived via immunoSEQ multiplex PCR, lists solely in-frame clones and lacks some. The table records over 50,000 clones, just under 75% of them present only once. The sequencing sample was made of peripheral blood. The receptors shown here come from a woman in her seventies with COVID-19, enrolled during active disease. The CDR3 runs from the conserved cysteine through the conserved F or W. Fields, in order: D gene, V gene, J gene, CDR3 length, clone size, CDR3 protein, CDR3 DNA. The D gene is left open where the match is weak. Only some rows state a clone size, as once, few, many or a class for expanded clones.

-	TRBV19	TRBJ2-2	16	-	CASTTGQIPNTGELFF	TGTGCCAGTACCACCGGACAGATACCGAACACCGGGGAGCTGTTTTTT
-	TRBV10-3	TRBJ1-2	16	-	CAISDTAGPLNYGYTF	TGTGCCATCAGTGATACCGCAGGGCCTTTAAACTATGGCTACACCTTC
TRBD2	TRBV2	TRBJ2-3	18	-	CASSEALGVGGGTDTQYF	TGTGCCAGCAGTGAAGCGCTTGGAGTGGGAGGGGGCACAGATACGCAGTATTTT
-	TRBV5-1	TRBJ1-2	14	few	CASSLEAGVGGYTF	TGCGCCAGCAGCTTGGAAGCAGGGGTGGGAGGCTACACCTTC
-	TRBV6-4	TRBJ1-3	14	-	CASSPQEVGNTIYF	TGTGCCAGCAGCCCTCAAGAGGTTGGAAACACCATATATTTT
TRBD1	TRBV14	TRBJ2-4	19	-	CASSQDLAGTGVVKNIQYF	TGTGCCAGCAGCCAAGATCTTGCCGGGACAGGGGTGGTCAAAAACATTCAGTACTTC
-	TRBV19	TRBJ1-1	14	-	CASKSGYLDTEAFF	TGTGCCAGTAAGTCTGGTTACTTGGACACTGAAGCTTTCTTT
TRBD1	TRBV6-5	TRBJ2-7	15	-	CASSPYRGLTDEQYF	TGTGCCAGCAGTCCATACAGGGGGCTTACGGACGAGCAGTACTTC
TRBD1	TRBV5-1	TRBJ1-5	15	-	CASSPTGGYNQPQHF	TGCGCCAGCAGCCCCACAGGGGGTTACAATCAGCCCCAGCATTTT
-	TRBV9	TRBJ1-1	15	-	CASTPAGAGNTEAFF	TGTGCCAGCACACCTGCGGGGGCGGGGAACACTGAAGCTTTCTTT
-	TRBV14	TRBJ1-1	13	-	CASSQVRGTEAFF	TGTGCCAGCAGCCAAGTTAGGGGTACTGAAGCTTTCTTT
-	TRBV19	TRBJ2-5	14	-	CASSPSGLVETQYF	TGTGCCAGTAGTCCCTCGGGACTTGTAGAGACCCAGTACTTC
TRBD1	TRBV2	TRBJ2-2	16	many	CASSAPGTGVAGELFF	TGTGCCAGCAGTGCCCCCGGGACAGGGGTGGCCGGGGAGCTGTTTTTT
-	TRBV19	TRBJ2-5	14	-	CASSIGSGAETQYF	TGTGCCAGTAGTATAGGATCGGGTGCAGAGACCCAGTACTTC
TRBD1	TRBV19	TRBJ1-4	17	-	CASSISHRDSGNEKLFF	TGTGCCAGTAGTATTAGCCACCGGGACAGCGGTAATGAAAAACTGTTTTTT
TRBD2	TRBV7-2	TRBJ2-1	18	-	CASSSMTGLAGGRNEQFF	TGTGCCAGCAGCTCCATGACTGGGCTAGCGGGAGGTAGGAATGAGCAGTTCTTC
-	TRBV6-1	TRBJ1-5	13	-	CASSEWGDQPQHF	TGTGCCAGCAGTGAGTGGGGCGATCAGCCCCAGCATTTT
TRBD2	TRBV10-2	TRBJ2-1	16	-	CASRTSGGVSYNEQFF	TGCGCCAGCAGAACTAGCGGGGGTGTCTCCTACAATGAGCAGTTCTTC
-	TRBV18	TRBJ1-4	14	-	CASSPGRKNEKLFF	TGTGCCAGCTCACCGGGCAGAAAGAATGAAAAACTGTTTTTT
-	TRBV19	TRBJ1-5	18	-	CASSWGVVRAGSNQPQHF	TGTGCCAGTAGTTGGGGGGTTGTGAGGGCGGGGAGCAATCAGCCCCAGCATTTT